This T cell receptor beta chain originates from a study of T-cell memory formation after mild COVID-19. Looking at the study overall: The two donors had largely donor-specific TCR clusters.

Only one count was recorded for this clonotype. Its specificity is not known. From the 5' RACE reads, TCRdb called clonotypes with MiXCR, one entry per CDR3 protein. The sample lists 550,000 to 650,000 distinct CDR3 sequences; roughly 17% were seen once. V was pared by 2 bases and J by 2 bases, with 17 bases between. Germline CDR1 and CDR2: DFQATT and SNEGSKA (reference sequence). The CDR3 is made up of 16 amino acids. General study results and limits: Shrinking CD4+ clones were chiefly CM and EM; CD8+ ones were chiefly EMRA. Pre-infection memory contained some responding clones, which suggested that cross-reactive memory had joined. The study found balanced CD4/CD8 in clones contracting day 15 to 85 and a CD4+ lean in later expanders.

The receptor was isolated from an adult woman who had mild COVID-19 (a few samples of this study predate the infection). Cell type and time point are not known. The sequenced sample consisted of PBMCs or a T cell subset sorted from them (not recorded which). The chain uses TRBV20-1 and TRBJ2-3; D remains ambiguous. The CDR3 bases are TGCAGTGCTAGACGGTCAATGGGCGATCACACAGATACGCAGTATTTT. Translation gives CSARRSMGDHTDTQYF.